This is a list of T cell receptor beta chains from one sample in a study of blood T cell repertoires in COVID-19. TCRdb keeps only in-frame clones here, not all; method: immunoSEQ multiplex PCR. The sample has just over 95,000 clones; roughly nine tenths are singletons. The sequencing input was peripheral blood. The source is a man aged 55 to 70 with acute or convalescent COVID-19. Each CDR3 is given with its conserved first and last residue. The D gene is left open where the match is weak. Some rows mark clone size as missing; the rest say once, few, many or name a class of expanded clone.

clone size: once
V gene: TRBV28
CDR3 length: 14
D gene: -
J gene: TRBJ1-1
CDR3 DNA: TGTGCCAGCAGTTCCGGTAAGCGGAACACTGAAGCTTTCTTT
CDR3 protein: CASSSGKRNTEAFF

clone size: -
V gene: TRBV7-8
CDR3 length: 13
D gene: -
J gene: TRBJ1-3
CDR3 DNA: TGTGCCTCCTCCAGGAACACTGGAAACACCATATATTTT
CDR3 protein: CASSRNTGNTIYF

clone size: once
V gene: TRBV12-5
CDR3 length: 14
D gene: -
J gene: TRBJ2-5
CDR3 DNA: TGTGCTAGCGACACACGGGAAAACCAAGAGACCCAGTACTTC
CDR3 protein: CASDTRENQETQYF

clone size: -
V gene: TRBV30
CDR3 length: 12
D gene: -
J gene: TRBJ1-2
CDR3 DNA: TGTGCCTGGAGTGTAGACATTCGGGGCTACACCTTC
CDR3 protein: CAWSVDIRGYTF

clone size: -
V gene: TRBV19
CDR3 length: 13
D gene: TRBD1
J gene: TRBJ1-2
CDR3 DNA: TGTGCCAGTATGGGACAGGGACACTATGGCTACACCTTC
CDR3 protein: CASMGQGHYGYTF

clone size: -
V gene: TRBV27
CDR3 length: 15
D gene: -
J gene: TRBJ1-4
CDR3 DNA: TGTGCCAGCAGCCTACGGGGGACCCTCGGGGAAAAACTGTTTTTT
CDR3 protein: CASSLRGTLGEKLFF

clone size: once
V gene: TRBV5-1
CDR3 length: 14
D gene: TRBD1
J gene: TRBJ2-7
CDR3 DNA: TGCGCCAGCAGCCCCGGACAGGGAACTGGCGAGCAGTACTTC
CDR3 protein: CASSPGQGTGEQYF

clone size: -
V gene: TRBV2
CDR3 length: 14
D gene: TRBD1
J gene: TRBJ2-1
CDR3 DNA: TGTGCCATCAACCGGGACAGGGATTACAATGAGCAGTTCTTC
CDR3 protein: CAINRDRDYNEQFF

clone size: -
V gene: TRBV7-9
CDR3 length: 15
D gene: -
J gene: TRBJ2-3
CDR3 DNA: TGTGCCAGCAGCTTAGCTAGCGGTGGGACAGATACGCAGTATTTT
CDR3 protein: CASSLASGGTDTQYF

clone size: -
V gene: TRBV29-1
CDR3 length: 12
D gene: TRBD1
J gene: TRBJ1-1
CDR3 DNA: TGCAGCGTTTTTGAGGGGGCGACTGAAGCTTTCTTT
CDR3 protein: CSVFEGATEAFF

clone size: -
V gene: TRBV18
CDR3 length: 14
D gene: -
J gene: TRBJ1-3
CDR3 DNA: TGTGCCAGCTCATCAGGGGTTTCTGGAAACACCATATATTTT
CDR3 protein: CASSSGVSGNTIYF

clone size: -
V gene: TRBV5-6
CDR3 length: 15
D gene: -
J gene: TRBJ2-1
CDR3 DNA: TGTGCCAGCAGCTTGGGCCCCACAGAGTACAATGAGCAGTTCTTC
CDR3 protein: CASSLGPTEYNEQFF

clone size: -
V gene: TRBV27
CDR3 length: 13
D gene: -
J gene: TRBJ2-3
CDR3 DNA: TGTGCCAGCAGTTTTCGAGGGACAGATACGCAGTATTTT
CDR3 protein: CASSFRGTDTQYF

clone size: -
V gene: TRBV5-1
CDR3 length: 14
D gene: -
J gene: TRBJ2-3
CDR3 DNA: TGCGCCAGCAGCTTGGTGGGGGGGCCAGATACGCAGTATTTT
CDR3 protein: CASSLVGGPDTQYF

clone size: -
V gene: TRBV19
CDR3 length: 13
D gene: -
J gene: TRBJ1-1
CDR3 DNA: TGTGCCAGTAGTATTGGGGCCCAACAGGGAGCTTTCTTT
CDR3 protein: CASSIGAQQGAFF

clone size: -
V gene: TRBV3-1/TRBV3-2
CDR3 length: 16
D gene: TRBD1
J gene: TRBJ2-1
CDR3 DNA: TGTGCCAGCAACGGCCTCGGGACAGGGGCTCTGGGTGAGCAGTTCTTC
CDR3 protein: CASNGLGTGALGEQFF